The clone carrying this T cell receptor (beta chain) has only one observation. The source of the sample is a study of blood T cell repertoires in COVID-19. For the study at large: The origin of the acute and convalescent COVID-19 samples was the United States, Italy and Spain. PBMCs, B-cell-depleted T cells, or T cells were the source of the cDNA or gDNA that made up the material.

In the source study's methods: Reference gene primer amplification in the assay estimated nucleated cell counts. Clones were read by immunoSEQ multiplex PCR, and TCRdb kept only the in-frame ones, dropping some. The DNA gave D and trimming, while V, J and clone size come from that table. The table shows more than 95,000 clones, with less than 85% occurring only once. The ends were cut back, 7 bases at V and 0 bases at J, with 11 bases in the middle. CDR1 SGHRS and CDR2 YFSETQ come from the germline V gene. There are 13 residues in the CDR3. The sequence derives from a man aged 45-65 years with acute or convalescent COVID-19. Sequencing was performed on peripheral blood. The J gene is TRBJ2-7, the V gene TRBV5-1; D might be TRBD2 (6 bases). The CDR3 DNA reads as TGCGCCAGCTTCCGGGGGAGCTCCTACGAGCAGTACTTC. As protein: CASFRGSSYEQYF.